Listed below are T cell receptor beta chains from one sample, sequenced in a study of T cells after yellow fever vaccination. TCRdb reanalysed the 5' RACE reads using MiXCR and keeps one entry per CDR3 protein. The sample consists of a few hundred thousand distinct CDR3 sequences, over 4.5% of them appearing once. The input for sequencing was CD4+ T cells sorted from PBMCs, taken on the day of the yellow fever booster vaccination. The receptors stem from a man aged 18 to 29 who received the YFV17D yellow fever vaccine. The CDR3 runs from the conserved cysteine through the conserved F or W. Each record gives: V gene, D gene, clone size, J gene, CDR3 DNA, CDR3 protein. A D gene is named only where the DNA matches it firmly. Clone size is shown for a subset of rows, as once, few, many or a class of expanded clone.

V: TRBV6-1
D: TRBD2
size: many
J: TRBJ2-3
DNA: TGTGCCAGCAGTCTTCTAGCGGGGCGAGGAGATACGCAGTATTTT
CDR3: CASSLLAGRGDTQYF

V: TRBV2
D: TRBD1
size: few
J: TRBJ2-7
DNA: TGTGCCAGCAGTGAATGGGACAGAGACTTC
CDR3: CASSEWDRDF

V: TRBV29-1
D: -
size: many
J: TRBJ2-5
DNA: TGCAGCGTCGCGTGGGGGGCGCAGGAGACCCAGTACTTC
CDR3: CSVAWGAQETQYF

V: TRBV20-1
D: -
size: many
J: TRBJ2-5
DNA: TGCAGTACCCGGGACCAACAAGAGACCCAGTACTTC
CDR3: CSTRDQQETQYF

V: TRBV2
D: -
size: few
J: TRBJ2-5
DNA: TGTGCCAGCAGTGATCGGGATAGGGAGACCCAGTACTTC
CDR3: CASSDRDRETQYF

V: TRBV23-1
D: -
size: many
J: TRBJ2-5
DNA: TGCGCCAGCAGTCTGGGGATTCAAGAGACCCAGTACTTC
CDR3: CASSLGIQETQYF

V: TRBV5-1
D: -
size: -
J: TRBJ1-1
DNA: TGCGCCAGCAGGAGGCCGGGCCTGAACACTGAAGCTTTCTTT
CDR3: CASRRPGLNTEAFF

V: TRBV20-1
D: -
size: -
J: TRBJ2-3
DNA: TGCAGTGCTAGAGTGCTTGCGGGCACAGATACGCAGTATTTT
CDR3: CSARVLAGTDTQYF

V: TRBV7-9
D: TRBD1
size: few
J: TRBJ1-3
DNA: TGTGCCAGCAGCCCAGGGGCACAGGGGCGAAACACCATATATTTT
CDR3: CASSPGAQGRNTIYF

V: TRBV20-1
D: TRBD2
size: -
J: TRBJ2-3
DNA: TGCAGTGCTCCAGTAGCGGGGGAACCCACAGATACGCAGTATTTT
CDR3: CSAPVAGEPTDTQYF